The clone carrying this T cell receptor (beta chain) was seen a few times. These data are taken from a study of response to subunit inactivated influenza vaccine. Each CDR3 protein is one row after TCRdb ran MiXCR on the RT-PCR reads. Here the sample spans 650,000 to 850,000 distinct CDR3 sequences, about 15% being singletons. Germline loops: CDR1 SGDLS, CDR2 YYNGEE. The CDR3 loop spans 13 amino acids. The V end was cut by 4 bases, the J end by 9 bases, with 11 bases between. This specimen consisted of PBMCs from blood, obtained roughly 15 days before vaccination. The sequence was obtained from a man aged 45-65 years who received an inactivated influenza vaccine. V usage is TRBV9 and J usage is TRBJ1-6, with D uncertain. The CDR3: CASSPILGSPLHF. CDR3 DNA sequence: TGTGCCAGCAGCCCTATTTTGGGTTCACCCCTCCACTTT.